The 24 T cell receptor beta chains below come from one sample, sequenced in a study of T cells in women clearing cervical HPV infection. Sequencing used immunoSEQ multiplex PCR; TCRdb keeps in-frame clones, though not all of them. In all, the sample yields roughly 30,000 clones. Specimen: blood buffy coat. The receptors here all came from a woman aged 18 to 75 with a cervical HPV16 infection that either progressed to CIN3+ or cleared (not recorded which).

Concerning this clone: The read gets to within 3 residues of the CDR3 end, and the germline J gene fills in the rest. The V gene is TRBV18, the J gene TRBJ1-2; maybe TRBD1 (5 bases). The CDR3 has 14 residues. Germline CDR1 is KGHSH and CDR2 is LQKENI. CDR3 residues: CASSPTGISYDYTF. CDR3 DNA (partial): TGTGCCAGCTCACCCACAGGTATCTCCTACGAC.

Comments on this clone: The CDR3 end falls 3 residues outside the read, so it is completed with the germline J gene. The rearrangement joins TRBV14 to TRBJ2-5; 7 nucleotides line up with TRBD2. V was clipped by 3 bases and J by 1 base; unmatched bases: 8. The CDR3 has 16 amino acids. CDR1 is SGHDN and CDR2 is FVKESK in the germline V gene. The CDR3 sequence: CASSQVGAGTQETQYF. Incomplete CDR3 DNA: TGTGCCAGCAGCCAGGTCGGAGCGGGGACCCAAGAGACC.

In the case of this clone: The CDR3 is cut off 3 residues early in the read; its end comes from the germline J gene. V gene TRBV20-1 combines with J gene TRBJ2-1, with 10 positions matching TRBD2. The germline CDR1 and CDR2 sequences are DFQATT and SNEGSKA (reference sequence). Trimming removed 3 bases from V and 1 base from J; junction bases left unmatched: 15. The CDR3 has 19 amino acids. Partial CDR3 DNA: TGCAGTGCTAGGCAACTAGCGGGGCAGGGCCGTGGGTCCTACAATGAG. Protein sequence: CSARQLAGQGRGSYNE. The whole CDR3 protein is CSARQLAGQGRGSYNEQFF.

Of note for this clone: The CDR3 end lies 3 residues beyond the end of the read and is filled in from the germline J gene. The gene calls are TRBV19 and TRBJ2-3; D is ambiguous. Deletions cut 3 bases from V and 6 bases from J, with 10 bases between. CDR3 length: 13 residues. Germline CDR1 reads LNHDA; CDR2 reads SQIVND (reference sequence). Here the CDR3 reads CASSMGLADTQYF. Incomplete CDR3 DNA: TGTGCCAGTAGTATGGGCCTTGCGGATACG.

Concerning this clone: The read comes to an end 3 residues before the CDR3 does, leaving the germline J gene to fill in the end. V and J are TRBV18 and TRBJ2-4; D is possibly TRBD1 (6 bases). Per the germline V gene, CDR1 is KGHSH and CDR2 is LQKENI. The CDR3 covers 15 residues. CDR3 DNA, as far as it was read: TGTGCCAGCTCACCAGGTCGGACAGCTAACTATGGT. Protein: CASSPGRTANYG. The full CDR3 protein reads CASSPGRTANYGQYF.

For this clone: The read stops 3 residues short of the end of the CDR3; the missing end is completed from the germline J gene. V gene TRBV20-1 combines with J gene TRBJ1-4; unclear D gene. There are 14 residues in the CDR3. CDR1 and CDR2 (germline): DFQATT, SNEGSKA (reference sequence). The DNA read from the CDR3 is TGCAGTGCCCTAATTGAGCCGTCGGGTTCACCA. Translating it yields CSALIEPSGSP. The entire CDR3 is CSALIEPSGSPLFF.

About this clone itself: Read sequence stops 3 residues before the CDR3 end, and the germline J gene provides the missing end. V usage is TRBV5-1 and J usage is TRBJ2-2; the match to TRBD1 covers 8 bases. The CDR3 loop spans 14 amino acids. Germline V lookup: CDR1 SGHRS, CDR2 YFSETQ. The sequenced part of the CDR3 DNA is TGCGCCAGCAGCCCGATACAGGGGGAGGAAAAG. As protein: CASSPIQGEEK. The whole CDR3 is CASSPIQGEEKLFF.

Details on this clone: Coverage ceases 3 residues before the CDR3 finishes, and the germline J gene fills in the end. The chain uses TRBV18 and TRBJ2-4; possibly TRBD1 or TRBD2 for D (5 bases each). The CDR3 loop spans 14 amino acids. From germline, CDR1 is KGHSH and CDR2 LQKENI. The CDR3 protein is CASSPPTAGSGQYF. The sequenced CDR3 bases are TGTGCCAGCTCACCACCGACGGCAGGGAGTGGT.

CDR3 DNA (partial): TGCAGTGCTGCCCCCAGGGGACTAGCGGTGACAGATACG. It codes for CSAAPRGLAVTDT. In full, the CDR3 is CSAAPRGLAVTDTQYF. V gene TRBV20-1 combines with J gene TRBJ2-3, with 11 bases aligning to TRBD2. Read data end 3 residues before the CDR3 end; the end is taken from the germline J gene. V shed 5 bases and J 3 bases; nucleotides not matched to a gene: 10. From germline, CDR1 is DFQATT and CDR2 SNEGSKA (reference sequence). The CDR3 is 16 amino acids.

Comment on this clone: The read finishes 3 residues shy of the CDR3 end, and the germline J gene is used to complete it. The V and J genes are TRBV7-6 and TRBJ2-4; 8 bases match TRBD1. Per germline, CDR1 SGHVS and CDR2 FNYEAQ. CDR3 size: 14 residues. The CDR3 spells CASSLQGALYGQYF. Partial CDR3 DNA: TGTGCCAGCAGCTTACAGGGGGCTCTCTATGGT.

Note on this clone: The sequence runs out 3 residues before the end of the CDR3; the remainder is reconstructed from the germline J gene. The chain is built from TRBV15 and TRBJ1-4, with D perhaps TRBD1 (6 bases). CDR1 and CDR2 (germline): LNHNV, YYDKDF (reference sequence). V was pared by 2 bases and J by 0 bases, with 7 bases between. The CDR3 length is 15 residues. This chain's CDR3 is CATSRRTATNEKLFF. The DNA read from the CDR3 is TGTGCCACCAGCAGAAGGACAGCAACTAATGAAAAA.

On this clone itself: Read data end 3 residues before the CDR3 end; the end is taken from the germline J gene. V is TRBV5-1 and J is TRBJ1-4; 9 positions match TRBD1. V was clipped by 3 bases and J by 7 bases; unmatched bases: 10. This CDR3 has 16 amino acids. CDR1 is SGHRS and CDR2 is YFSETQ in the germline V gene. The CDR3 reads CASSSTTGGGSEKLFF. The CDR3 DNA, read in part, is TGCGCCAGCAGCTCAACAACAGGGGGCGGGAGTGAAAAA.

As for this clone: Coverage ceases 3 residues before the CDR3 finishes, and the germline J gene fills in the end. The chain is built from TRBV9 and TRBJ2-3; D uncertain. Germline CDR1 SGDLS, CDR2 YYNGEE. CDR3 size: 13 residues. V lost 4 bases, J lost 5 bases, and 11 bases lay in between. The CDR3 sequence: CASSYRGLDTQYF. The sequenced part of the CDR3 DNA is TGTGCCAGCAGCTACAGAGGTTTAGATACG.

Worth noting for this clone: The read is 3 residues too short to cover the CDR3 end, so that end is filled in from the germline J gene. J is TRBJ2-2 and V is TRBV14; D remains ambiguous. From germline, CDR1 is SGHDN and CDR2 FVKESK. The CDR3 runs 16 residues. Trimming cost V 0 bases and J 2 bases, with 10 bases left between them. Incomplete CDR3 DNA: TGTGCCAGCAGCCAAGAGGCAGGTTTAAACACCGGGGAG. This translates into CASSQEAGLNTGE. The entire CDR3 is CASSQEAGLNTGELFF. The variable domain in full, completed from reference TRBV14 and TRBJ2-2, reads EAGVTQFPSHSVIEKGQTVTLRCDPISGHDNLYWYRRVMGKEIKFLLHFVKESKQDESGMPNNRFLAERTGGTYSTLKVQPAELEDSGVYFCASSQEAGLNTGELFFGEGSRLTVL.

As for this clone: The sequenced fragment ends 3 residues before the CDR3 boundary, so the rest is inferred from the germline J gene. The chain employs TRBV7-3 and TRBJ2-3, with 11 bases matching TRBD1. Germline CDR1 SGHTA, CDR2 FQGTGA. The CDR3 sequence is 17 residues long. The junction had 7 bases not matched to a gene; V was cut back by 2 bases and J by 3 bases. Incomplete CDR3 DNA: TGTGCCAGCAGCTTATTGGACAGGGGGCTCCAAACAGATACG. This encodes CASSLLDRGLQTDT. The entire CDR3 protein reads CASSLLDRGLQTDTQYF.

On this clone itself: Read data end 3 residues before the CDR3 end; the end is taken from the germline J gene. This chain joins TRBV20-1 and TRBJ1-6; weak D call: TRBD1 (5 bases). CDR1 is DFQATT and CDR2 is SNEGSKA in the germline V gene (reference sequence). This CDR3 contains 14 residues. The germline V and J ends were trimmed by 3 bases and 9 bases, with 15 bases remaining between them. CDR3 amino acids: CSARDRGQGSPLHF. The CDR3 bases that were read are TGCAGTGCTAGGGATAGGGGCCAGGGTTCACCC.

Remarks on this clone: The read gets to within 3 residues of the CDR3 end, and the germline J gene fills in the rest. This chain joins TRBV7-6 and TRBJ1-2; D is perhaps TRBD1 (5 bases). CDR1 SGHVS and CDR2 FNYEAQ come from the germline V gene. CDR3 length: 16 residues. The CDR3 DNA, read in part, is TGTGCCAGCAGCTCCCGACTAGCGGGGGGTTCAGATACC. This sequence encodes CASSSRLAGGSDT. The full CDR3 protein is CASSSRLAGGSDTYTF. Full variable domain (missing parts from reference TRBV7-6 and TRBJ1-2): GAGVSQSPRYKVTKRGQDVALRCDPISGHVSLYWYRQALGQGPEFLTYFNYEAQQDKSGLPNDRFSAERPEGSISTLTIQRTEQRDSAMYRCASSSRLAGGSDTYTFGSGTRLTVV.

On this clone itself: The read ends 3 residues shy of where the CDR3 ends; the end is completed using the germline J gene. This sequence joins TRBV20-1 and TRBJ2-3, with 9 bases matching TRBD2. The CDR3 contains 14 residues. Germline CDR1 DFQATT, CDR2 SNEGSKA (reference sequence). The part of the CDR3 DNA that was read is TGCAGTGTGTCGTGGCGGGGGGGCGGGGAGACG. This codes for CSVSWRGGGET. The CDR3 in its entirety is CSVSWRGGGETQYF.

Worth noting for this clone: The read ends 3 residues shy of where the CDR3 ends; the end is completed using the germline J gene. The rearrangement links TRBV6-2 or TRBV6-3 to TRBJ1-2, with D possibly TRBD1 on 6 matching bases. Deletions cut 7 bases from V and 7 bases from J, with 19 bases between. Germline V CDR1 and CDR2: MNHEY, SVGEGT. The CDR3 has 14 residues. The CDR3 DNA, read in part, is TGTGCCAGCACCCTTTCGGACAGCCTACTTGGC. It encodes CASTLSDSLLG. The full CDR3 sequence reads CASTLSDSLLGYTF.

As to this clone: The read ends 3 residues before the CDR3 terminus; that terminus is restored from the germline J gene. The chain is built from TRBV5-4 and TRBJ1-1; 7 nucleotides match TRBD1. There are 13 residues in the CDR3. J gave up 5 bases and V 0 bases, and 1 base lay outside the gene matches. Germline CDR1 SGHNT, CDR2 YYREEE (reference sequence). CDR3 loop: CASSLEQGTEAFF. CDR3 DNA, as far as it was read: TGTGCCAGCAGCTTGGAACAGGGGACTGAA.

This clone is identified as medium-sized from frequency. The read is 3 residues too short to cover the CDR3 end, so that end is filled in from the germline J gene. The rearrangement joins TRBV5-8 to TRBJ1-2; D remains unclear. The V end was cut by 4 bases, the J end by 5 bases, with 9 bases between. Germline CDR1 SGHTS, CDR2 YDEGEE. The CDR3 sequence is 12 residues long. The CDR3 is CASSPGWYGYTF. The DNA read from the CDR3 is TGTGCCAGCAGCCCCGGGTGGTATGGC.

Comment on this clone: The read terminates 3 residues ahead of where the CDR3 ends, so the germline J gene completes it. The chain joins TRBV13 to TRBJ2-3; 7 bases are a match to TRBD1. The junction had 0 bases not matched to a gene; V was cut back by 2 bases and J by 1 base. The length of the CDR3 is 14 residues. The germline gives CDR1 PRHDT, CDR2 FYEKMQ (reference sequence). Incomplete CDR3 DNA: TGTGCCAGCAGCTTACAGGGGGGCACAGATACG. Translation gives CASSLQGGTDT. The whole CDR3 reads CASSLQGGTDTQYF.

Incomplete CDR3 DNA: TGTGCCATCAGTGATGGGACACCCTCCTACGAG. It encodes CAISDGTPSYE. The CDR3 reads in full as CAISDGTPSYEQYF. The chain uses TRBV10-3 and TRBJ2-7, with D maybe TRBD1 (6 bases). The read halts 3 residues ahead of the CDR3 end, with the missing end drawn from the germline J gene. Between the trimmed V and J ends, which lost 3 bases and 0 bases, there was a span of 9 bases. Germline CDR1 ENHRY, CDR2 SYGVKD. The CDR3 sequence is 14 residues long.

About this clone: The read terminates 3 residues ahead of where the CDR3 ends, so the germline J gene completes it. The chain links TRBV7-7 to TRBJ2-3, with 9 positions matching TRBD1. Germline V gene data show CDR1 as SSHAT and CDR2 as FNYEAQ (reference sequence). CDR3 length equals 16 residues. V shed 1 base, J shed 6 bases, and the junction held 8 bases outside the gene matches. The DNA read from the CDR3 is TGTGCCAGCAGCTTAGGACAGGGGGGCGGACGGGATACG. Protein: CASSLGQGGGRDT. From start to end, the CDR3 is CASSLGQGGGRDTQYF.